Presented here are 18 T cell receptor beta chains from one specimen sequenced in a study of blood T cell repertoires in COVID-19. Using immunoSEQ multiplex PCR, the repertoire was profiled, and TCRdb retains in-frame clones only, with some absent. The repertoire holds 400,000 to 500,000 clones, with 86% as singletons. What was sequenced was peripheral blood. These receptors all come from a woman aged 25 to 39 with active or convalescent COVID-19.

This chain links TRBV5-1 with TRBJ2-1; a possible D gene is TRBD2 (5 bases). Trimming took 2 bases from V and 6 from J, leaving 15 bases between them. This CDR3 has 15 amino acids. CDR1 and CDR2 from the germline V gene are SGHRS and YFSETQ. The CDR3 nucleotides are TGCGCCAGCAGCTTCTCGAGCGGAGCCATCAATGAGCAGTTCTTC. As protein: CASSFSSGAINEQFF.

The chain recombines TRBV7-6 with TRBJ1-2; 8 positions agree with TRBD1. Germline V gene sequence: CDR1 SGHVS, CDR2 FNYEAQ. V lost 5 bases to trimming and J lost 2 bases; unmatched junction nucleotides: 10. The length of the CDR3 is 16 residues. In nucleotides, the CDR3 is TGTGCCAGCAGCCCCGCGTACAGGGGGAAAAACTATGGCTACACCTTC. It is translated as CASSPAYRGKNYGYTF.

J is TRBJ2-7 and V is TRBV7-7; D remains ambiguous. V lost 3 bases, J lost 1 base, and 10 bases lay in between. CDR3 length: 14 amino acids. Germline V gives CDR1 SSHAT, CDR2 FNYEAQ (reference sequence). CDR3 in amino acids: CASSLGTDSYEQYF. CDR3 coding DNA: TGTGCCAGCAGCTTGGGTACAGATTCCTACGAGCAGTACTTC. Looking up the rest from reference TRBV7-7 and TRBJ2-7 gives the full variable domain: GAGVSQSPRYKVTKRGQDVTLRCDPISSHATLYWYQQALGQGPEFLTYFNYEAQPDKSGLPSDRFSAERPEGSISTLTIQRTEQRDSAMYRCASSLGTDSYEQYFGPGTRLTVT.

The rearrangement joins TRBV2 to TRBJ2-7, with 9 bases that match TRBD2. With 4 bases clipped from V and 5 bases from J, the junction kept 6 bases outside the gene matches. CDR1 and CDR2 (germline): SNHLY, FYNNEI. CDR3 length equals 14 residues. DNA of the CDR3: TGTGCCAGCAGTGGAGCGGGAGGTATGAACGAGCAGTACTTC. Translation: CASSGAGGMNEQYF.

The chain is built from TRBV3-1 (or the pseudogene TRBV3-2) and TRBJ1-2; 10 bases are a match to TRBD1. Trimming took 2 bases from V and 0 from J; bases not matched to a gene: 6. This CDR3 comprises 17 residues. Germline CDR1 reads LGHDT; CDR2 reads YNNKEL (reference sequence). The CDR3 nucleotides read TGTGCCAGCAGCCAAACGACAGGGGGCATGGCTAACTATGGCTACACCTTC. It is translated as CASSQTTGGMANYGYTF.

This chain uses TRBV11-2 with TRBJ2-5; a possible D gene is TRBD1 (6 bases). Looked up from germline, CDR1 is SGHAT and CDR2 is FQNNGV. With 5 bases removed from V and 5 bases from J, the gap between germline ends came to 12 bases. The CDR3 extends over 13 amino acids. The CDR3 sequence is CASSKGVGETQYF. The CDR3 bases are TGTGCCAGCAGCAAGGGGGTGGGGGAGACCCAGTACTTC.

The V call is TRBV7-2, the J call TRBJ1-4, with TRBD1 matching 7 bases. Germline V gene lookup returns CDR1 SGHTA and CDR2 FQGNSA. J was trimmed by 7 bases and V by 5 bases; bases with no gene match: 13. The CDR3 covers 16 residues. Here the CDR3 reads CASSLLVRGPGEKLFF. The DNA of the CDR3 is TGTGCCAGCAGCCTCCTGGTGAGGGGGCCCGGTGAAAAACTGTTTTTT.

The chain employs TRBV7-2 and TRBJ2-3; 10 positions agree with TRBD2. Trimming at V came to 0 bases and at J to 6 bases, leaving 3 bases not matched to a gene. CDR3 length equals 15 residues. CDR1 and CDR2 (germline): SGHTA, FQGNSA. The CDR3 is CASSLATGLADTQYF. The DNA for the CDR3 is TGTGCCAGCAGCTTAGCGACGGGACTAGCGGATACGCAGTATTTT. The entire variable domain, with the rest obtained from reference TRBV7-2 and TRBJ2-3, is as follows: GAGVSQSPSNKVTEKGKDVELRCDPISGHTALYWYRQSLGQGLEFLIYFQGNSAPDKSGLPSDRFSAERTGGSVSTLTIQRTQQEDSAVYLCASSLATGLADTQYFGPGTRLTVL.

V usage is TRBV12-3 or TRBV12-4 and J usage is TRBJ1-5; D is unresolved. Trimming pared 3 bases from V and 3 bases from J, leaving 6 bases between. The CDR3 has 13 residues. The CDR3 loop is CASSLSTNQPQHF. The CDR3 DNA reads TGTGCCAGCAGTTTGAGCACCAATCAGCCCCAGCATTTT.

CDR3 residues: CASSPPSGGAETQYF. The CDR3 region has the DNA TGTGCCAGCAGCCCCCCTAGCGGGGGGGCAGAGACCCAGTACTTC. The chain uses TRBV3-1 (or the pseudogene TRBV3-2) and TRBJ2-5; 12 positions match TRBD2. Trimming at V came to 4 bases and at J to 4 bases, leaving 4 bases not matched to a gene. Per germline, CDR1 LGHDT and CDR2 YNNKEL (reference sequence). The length of the CDR3 is 15 residues.

The chain combines TRBV5-8 with TRBJ1-6, with 8 bases matching TRBD1. From germline, CDR1 is SGHTS and CDR2 YDEGEE. V shed 2 bases, J shed 7 bases, and the junction held 2 bases outside the gene matches. This CDR3 contains 14 residues. CDR3 sequence: CASSFRDRNSPLHF. CDR3 coding DNA: TGTGCCAGCAGCTTCAGGGACAGGAATTCACCCCTCCACTTT.

The chain couples TRBV5-5 to TRBJ1-5; tentative D call: TRBD1 (5 bases). The germline CDR1 and CDR2 sequences are SGHKS and YYEKEE (reference sequence). V lost 0 bases and J 2 bases, leaving 9 bases between the germline ends. The CDR3 consists of 15 residues. In DNA, the CDR3 is TGTGCCAGCAGCTTGGAGGGGATAGGCAATCAGCCCCAGCATTTT. Protein product: CASSLEGIGNQPQHF.

This chain joins TRBV6-5 and TRBJ2-1; 9 bases line up with TRBD2. Germline V lookup: CDR1 MNHEY, CDR2 SVGAGI. The V and J ends lost 6 bases and 7 bases, in that order; junction bases with no gene match: 4. The CDR3 is made up of 13 amino acids. DNA of the CDR3: TGTGCCAGCAGGGGTAGCGGGAGTAATGAGCAGTTCTTC. It specifies CASRGSGSNEQFF.

This chain links TRBV6-5 with TRBJ1-3; D is perhaps TRBD1 (5 bases). The CDR3 totals 13 residues. Germline lookup yields CDR1 MNHEY and CDR2 SVGAGI. The germline V and J ends were trimmed by 6 bases and 0 bases, with 6 bases remaining between them. For the CDR3, the DNA is TGTGCCAGCAGCGACAGCTCTGGAAACACCATATATTTT. Its protein product is CASSDSSGNTIYF.

The CDR3 is CASSLPDRGQDGYTF. CDR3 coding DNA: TGTGCCAGCAGCTTACCGGACAGGGGGCAGGATGGCTACACCTTC. The chain has TRBV5-4 and TRBJ1-2; 11 bases agree with TRBD1. The V gene end was trimmed by 2 bases and the J gene end by 6 bases; junction bases not matched to a gene: 6. The CDR3 length is 15 residues. Germline lookup yields CDR1 SGHNT and CDR2 YYREEE (reference sequence).

This clone was seen only once. The V and J genes are TRBV4-1 and TRBJ1-1, with D maybe TRBD1 (6 bases). The ends were cut back, 2 bases at V and 0 bases at J, with 16 bases in the middle. The CDR3 consists of 17 residues. The V gene's germline CDR1 is MGHRA and CDR2 YSYEKL. As DNA, the CDR3 is TGCGCCAGCAGCCAATTTACAACACAGGGCTTGAACACTGAAGCTTTCTTT. Translation: CASSQFTTQGLNTEAFF.

This clone was seen a single time. J is TRBJ2-3 and V is TRBV7-9, with 7 bases aligning to TRBD1. Looked up from germline, CDR1 is SEHNR and CDR2 is FQNEAQ (reference sequence). Trimming cost V 1 base and J 3 bases; bases outside gene matches: 4. The length of the CDR3 is 15 residues. The CDR3 nucleotides are TGTGCCAGCAGCTTAGAAGGGGGCAAGACAGATACGCAGTATTTT. This codes for CASSLEGGKTDTQYF.

The J gene is TRBJ2-7, the V gene TRBV5-1, with TRBD1 as a possible D gene (5 bases). Germline V CDR1 and CDR2: SGHRS, YFSETQ. The V gene lost 4 bases and the J gene lost 3 bases, with 11 bases spanning the gap. The length of the CDR3 is 13 residues. This CDR3 is CASSADRLYEQYF. The CDR3 bases are TGCGCCAGCAGCGCAGACAGACTCTACGAGCAGTACTTC.